This is a list of T cell receptor beta chains from one sample in a study of blood T cell repertoires in COVID-19. Sequenced by immunoSEQ multiplex PCR; TCRdb stores in-frame clones only, minus some. The repertoire holds approximately 50,000 clones, with about 91% as singletons. Sequenced sample: peripheral blood. These receptors all stem from a man in his fifties with active COVID-19. CDR3s include the opening cysteine and the closing phenylalanine or tryptophan. The order of the fields is clone size, D gene, J gene, V gene, CDR3 DNA, CDR3 protein. A D gene is named only where the DNA matches it firmly. Clone size is stated in some rows and not others, as once, few, many or a class when expanded.

size: -
D: -
J: TRBJ2-2
V: TRBV28
DNA: TGTGCCAGCAGTTTATCCCAAAGACGGAGACCCCTGAACACCGGGGAGCTGTTTTTT
CDR3: CASSLSQRRRPLNTGELFF

size: -
D: TRBD2
J: TRBJ2-5
V: TRBV6-5
DNA: TGTGCCAGCAGTTTTCTTAGCGGGAAGACCCAAGAGACCCAGTACTTC
CDR3: CASSFLSGKTQETQYF

size: -
D: -
J: TRBJ2-2
V: TRBV19
DNA: TGTGCCAGTAGCCCCGCGTATGGTTTATCTACCGGGGAGCTGTTTTTT
CDR3: CASSPAYGLSTGELFF

size: once
D: -
J: TRBJ2-5
V: TRBV30
DNA: TGTGCCTGGAGTGTAGTGCAGGGGGAGACCCAGTACTTC
CDR3: CAWSVVQGETQYF

size: once
D: -
J: TRBJ2-6
V: TRBV6-5
DNA: TGTGCCAGTCGTGAGGCTGGGGCCAACGTCCTGACTTTC
CDR3: CASREAGANVLTF

size: once
D: -
J: TRBJ2-3
V: TRBV6-5
DNA: TGTGCCAGCACCTTTCGAGGGCGAAACACAGATACGCAGTATTTT
CDR3: CASTFRGRNTDTQYF

size: -
D: TRBD2
J: TRBJ2-1
V: TRBV6-2/TRBV6-3
DNA: TGTGCCAGCAGTTACCTCGCTAGCGGGGCCTCCTACAATGAGCAGTTCTTC
CDR3: CASSYLASGASYNEQFF

size: -
D: TRBD1
J: TRBJ2-1
V: TRBV2
DNA: TGTGCCAGCAGTGAAGACAGGGGGCTTAATGAGCAGTTCTTC
CDR3: CASSEDRGLNEQFF

size: -
D: -
J: TRBJ1-5
V: TRBV5-1
DNA: TGCGCCAGCAGCTTGGAGAGGAATCAGCCCCAGCATTTT
CDR3: CASSLERNQPQHF

size: -
D: -
J: TRBJ2-5
V: TRBV7-9
DNA: TGTGCCAGCAGCTTAGTATCAGGGTGGGAGACCCAGTACTTC
CDR3: CASSLVSGWETQYF

size: -
D: -
J: TRBJ1-3
V: TRBV5-4
DNA: TGTGCCAGCAGCTTGGATGTCAACTCTGGAAACACCATATATTTT
CDR3: CASSLDVNSGNTIYF

size: -
D: TRBD1
J: TRBJ2-5
V: TRBV7-9
DNA: TGTGCCAGCAGCAGCGGGACAGGGACCCAAGAGACCCAGTACTTC
CDR3: CASSSGTGTQETQYF

size: few
D: TRBD1
J: TRBJ2-7
V: TRBV10-2
DNA: TGCGCCAGCAGGATGAACGCGGGACAGGGTTATCGTCAGGCCGAGCAGTACTTC
CDR3: CASRMNAGQGYRQAEQYF

size: -
D: TRBD2
J: TRBJ2-3
V: TRBV28
DNA: TGTGCCAGCAGCACCGGGGGGGCCAGAGTATCGCAGTATTTT
CDR3: CASSTGGARVSQYF

size: -
D: TRBD1
J: TRBJ1-1
V: TRBV19
DNA: TGTGCCAGTAACGACAGGGGTAGCACTGAAGCTTTCTTT
CDR3: CASNDRGSTEAFF

size: -
D: -
J: TRBJ2-6
V: TRBV7-9
DNA: TGTGCCAGCAGCTCCAGTGGGGCCAACGTCCTGACTTTC
CDR3: CASSSSGANVLTF

size: -
D: TRBD1
J: TRBJ1-1
V: TRBV27
DNA: TGTGCCAGCAGTTCTCGGCCGGACAGGGTATTGGGCACTGAAGCTTTCTTT
CDR3: CASSSRPDRVLGTEAFF

size: -
D: -
J: TRBJ2-5
V: TRBV30
DNA: TGTGCCTGGAGTGGTATAGCCCAAGAGACCCAGTACTTC
CDR3: CAWSGIAQETQYF

size: -
D: -
J: TRBJ2-7
V: TRBV2
DNA: TGTGCCAGCACTCAGGGGTACTACGAGCAGTACTTC
CDR3: CASTQGYYEQYF

size: few
D: -
J: TRBJ2-1
V: TRBV6-4
DNA: TGTGCCAGCAGTGCAGTTATCCAGGGGTTTAATGAGCAGTTCTTC
CDR3: CASSAVIQGFNEQFF

size: -
D: TRBD2
J: TRBJ2-5
V: TRBV5-4
DNA: TGTGCCAGCAGCCTGGTGGTGGCGGGGGGCCCAGAGACCCAGTACTTC
CDR3: CASSLVVAGGPETQYF

size: -
D: -
J: TRBJ2-7
V: TRBV5-1
DNA: TGCGCCAGCAGATTGGAGGGCGGGAACAAAATCTACGAGCAGTACTTC
CDR3: CASRLEGGNKIYEQYF

size: -
D: TRBD1
J: TRBJ2-6
V: TRBV5-1
DNA: TGCGCCAGCAGCTTAGGACAGGAATGGATTTCTGGGGCCAACGTCCTGACTTTC
CDR3: CASSLGQEWISGANVLTF

size: -
D: -
J: TRBJ2-3
V: TRBV28
DNA: TGTGCCAGCAGTGGCGACAGGGAGGCAGATACGCAGTATTTT
CDR3: CASSGDREADTQYF

size: -
D: TRBD1
J: TRBJ2-3
V: TRBV19
DNA: TGTGCCAGTAGTAGACAGGGGGCTGCAGATACGCAGTATTTT
CDR3: CASSRQGAADTQYF

size: -
D: TRBD2
J: TRBJ2-7
V: TRBV29-1
DNA: TGCAGCGACTCTAGCGGGAACGACGAGCAGTACTTC
CDR3: CSDSSGNDEQYF

size: -
D: TRBD2
J: TRBJ2-7
V: TRBV5-1
DNA: TGCGCCAGCAGCTTGGAGGGTTCTAGCGGGACCTACGAGCAGTACTTC
CDR3: CASSLEGSSGTYEQYF

size: -
D: TRBD2
J: TRBJ2-1
V: TRBV5-1
DNA: TGCGCCAGCAGCCCGGAAAGCGGGAGCTCCTACAATGAGCAGTTCTTC
CDR3: CASSPESGSSYNEQFF

size: -
D: -
J: TRBJ2-1
V: TRBV7-6
DNA: TGTGCCAGCAGCCGGAGCGCGAGCTCCTACAATGAGCAGTTCTTC
CDR3: CASSRSASSYNEQFF

size: -
D: -
J: TRBJ1-1
V: TRBV6-2/TRBV6-3
DNA: TGTGCCAGCAGTTACTCGATGACAGGCAAGGACACTGAAGCTTTCTTT
CDR3: CASSYSMTGKDTEAFF

size: once
D: -
J: TRBJ2-1
V: TRBV19
DNA: TGTGCCAGTAAAAGGGACACCTCCTACAATGAGCAGTTCTTC
CDR3: CASKRDTSYNEQFF

size: -
D: TRBD2
J: TRBJ2-6
V: TRBV5-1
DNA: TGCGCCAGCAGCTTACTAGCGGGAGGGCCTGGGGCCAACGTCCTGACTTTC
CDR3: CASSLLAGGPGANVLTF

size: -
D: TRBD1
J: TRBJ1-4
V: TRBV29-1
DNA: TGCAGAGGAATCGGACAGGGGAGCTCTTCTAATGAAAAACTGTTTTTT
CDR3: CRGIGQGSSSNEKLFF

size: -
D: TRBD1
J: TRBJ2-1
V: TRBV5-1
DNA: TGCGCCAGCAGCGAGGACAGGGAAGGCTATGAGCAGTTCTTC
CDR3: CASSEDREGYEQFF

size: -
D: TRBD2
J: TRBJ2-3
V: TRBV19
DNA: TGTGCCAGTAGCAACTATATGGGGGGGTACACAGATACGCAGTATTTT
CDR3: CASSNYMGGYTDTQYF

size: -
D: -
J: TRBJ1-3
V: TRBV23-1
DNA: TGCGCCAGCAGTCAAAGACAGGCCTTCTCTGGAAACACCATATATTTT
CDR3: CASSQRQAFSGNTIYF

size: -
D: -
J: TRBJ2-6
V: TRBV5-5
DNA: TGTGCCAGCAGCTCCAACGTTGGGAGCTCTGGGGCCAACGTCCTGACTTTC
CDR3: CASSSNVGSSGANVLTF

size: -
D: TRBD1
J: TRBJ1-2
V: TRBV14
DNA: TGTGCCAGCAGCCCCACCGGGACAGGGGGCTATGGCTACACCTTC
CDR3: CASSPTGTGGYGYTF

size: -
D: TRBD1
J: TRBJ1-2
V: TRBV5-1
DNA: TGCGCCAGCAGCTTGACGGGACAGGGGACAGCTAACTATGGCTACACCTTC
CDR3: CASSLTGQGTANYGYTF

size: -
D: TRBD1
J: TRBJ1-6
V: TRBV7-2
DNA: TGTGCCAGCACACCTGGCAGGGGGCACTCACCCCTCCACTTT
CDR3: CASTPGRGHSPLHF

size: -
D: -
J: TRBJ1-1
V: TRBV11-3
DNA: TGTGCCAGCAGCTTAACAGGGTACGACACTGAAGCTTTCTTT
CDR3: CASSLTGYDTEAFF

size: -
D: TRBD2
J: TRBJ2-5
V: TRBV5-1
DNA: TGCGCCAGCAGGCCCGGGGGGAGTTCTGGGGAGACCCAGTACTTC
CDR3: CASRPGGSSGETQYF

size: -
D: -
J: TRBJ2-7
V: TRBV6-2/TRBV6-3
DNA: TGTGCCAGCAGTTGGGGAGGCGAGGCCCTCTACGAGCAGTACTTC
CDR3: CASSWGGEALYEQYF

size: -
D: -
J: TRBJ1-1
V: TRBV28
DNA: TGTGCCAGCAGGGGGCATGAAGCTTTCTTT
CDR3: CASRGHEAFF

size: -
D: -
J: TRBJ1-2
V: TRBV5-1
DNA: TGCGCCAGCAGCAAAATGACAGCTAACTATGGCTACACCTTC
CDR3: CASSKMTANYGYTF

size: -
D: TRBD2
J: TRBJ2-1
V: TRBV5-6
DNA: TGTGCCAGCAGCTTAATCATACGTGGACTAGCGGGAAACAATGAGCAGTTCTTC
CDR3: CASSLIIRGLAGNNEQFF

size: -
D: TRBD2
J: TRBJ2-3
V: TRBV7-2
DNA: TGTGCCAGCAGCTCTAGCGGCCCAGATACGCAGTATTTT
CDR3: CASSSSGPDTQYF

size: -
D: TRBD2
J: TRBJ2-7
V: TRBV7-6
DNA: TGTGCCAGCAGCTCAGGAGCGGGAGGATTCTCCTACGAGCAGTACTTC
CDR3: CASSSGAGGFSYEQYF

size: -
D: TRBD1
J: TRBJ1-1
V: TRBV29-1
DNA: TGCAGCGGTAACAGGGGTTGGGGCACTGAAGCTTTCTTT
CDR3: CSGNRGWGTEAFF

size: -
D: -
J: TRBJ2-2
V: TRBV28
DNA: TGTGCCAGCAGTTTTACAGGTCTAGGCACCGGGGAGCTGTTTTTT
CDR3: CASSFTGLGTGELFF

size: -
D: TRBD1
J: TRBJ2-5
V: TRBV7-2
DNA: TGTGCCAGCAGCTCCCCAGGGGGCCGAGAGACCCAGTACTTC
CDR3: CASSSPGGRETQYF

size: -
D: TRBD2
J: TRBJ2-5
V: TRBV13
DNA: TGTGCCAGCAGCCTGACTAGCGGGGTGGAGACCCAGTACTTC
CDR3: CASSLTSGVETQYF

size: -
D: TRBD1
J: TRBJ1-2
V: TRBV7-8
DNA: TGTGCCAGCAGCTTTGGGCAGGGGGCGTATGGCTACACCTTC
CDR3: CASSFGQGAYGYTF

size: -
D: -
J: TRBJ2-4
V: TRBV7-2
DNA: TGTGCCAGCACTAATCGCGAGGCGTACATTCAGTACTTC
CDR3: CASTNREAYIQYF